One and the same sample provided the 20 T cell receptor beta chains below, sequenced in a study of blood T cell repertoires in COVID-19. Assay used: immunoSEQ multiplex PCR; TCRdb lists only in-frame clones, some missing. The repertoire holds 240,000 or so clones, with around 86% as singletons. The sequencing input was peripheral blood. The receptor source for this set is a woman in her thirties who had recovered from COVID-19.

This chain uses TRBV10-3 with TRBJ2-1; TRBD1 aligns across 9 bases. The germline V gene encodes CDR1 ENHRY and CDR2 SYGVKD. This CDR3 is 16 amino acids long. The V and J ends lost 7 bases and 9 bases, in that order; junction bases with no gene match: 16. CDR3 DNA: TGTGCCATCACCGCGGGGACCGGGACAGGGTCGACTGAGCAGTTCTTC. This sequence encodes CAITAGTGTGSTEQFF.

This clone has only a few counts. The rearrangement uses TRBV11-2 and TRBJ2-7; 10 bases are a match to TRBD1. The germline V gene encodes CDR1 SGHAT and CDR2 FQNNGV. This CDR3 comprises 17 residues. Trimming at V came to 5 bases and at J to 3 bases, leaving 13 bases not matched to a gene. The CDR3 reads CASSPNFGQGGVYEQYF. CDR3 coding DNA: TGTGCCAGCAGCCCCAACTTTGGACAGGGGGGTGTCTACGAGCAGTACTTC.

The V call is TRBV4-2, the J call TRBJ2-2, with unresolved D. Per germline, CDR1 LGHNA and CDR2 YNFKEQ. Deletions cut 0 bases from V and 5 bases from J, with 10 bases between. The CDR3 runs to 15 residues. In DNA, the CDR3 is TGTGCCAGCAGCCAAGAGCGACTTTCAACCGGGGAGCTGTTTTTT. Amino acid sequence: CASSQERLSTGELFF.

This clone was seen a handful of times. This chain joins TRBV19 and TRBJ2-1; no definite D call. The CDR3 covers 11 residues. CDR1 LNHDA and CDR2 SQIVND come from the germline V gene (reference sequence). V was cut by 7 bases and J by 5 bases, with 6 bases left in between. CDR3 coding DNA: TGTGCCAGTAACTACAACAATGAGCAGTTCTTC. This translates into CASNYNNEQFF.

This sequence joins TRBV14 and TRBJ2-3, with TRBD1 matching over 8 bases. Germline trimming cut 5 bases from V and 2 bases from J; bases unmatched to any gene: 6. CDR1 SGHDN and CDR2 FVKESK come from the germline V gene. The length of the CDR3 is 15 residues. DNA of the CDR3: TGTGCCAGCAGCACCGGACAGGGATACACAGATACGCAGTATTTT. Its translation is CASSTGQGYTDTQYF.

The rearrangement links TRBV18 to TRBJ2-5, with D perhaps matching TRBD1 (5 bases). Trimming shortened V by 3 bases and J by 5 bases, and 19 bases separated the two germline ends. The germline V gene encodes CDR1 KGHSH and CDR2 LQKENI. The CDR3 runs to 16 residues. CDR3 sequence: CASSPLDRAGRETQYF. The CDR3, as DNA: TGTGCCAGCTCACCTCTCGATCGGGCAGGGCGGGAGACCCAGTACTTC.

The J gene is TRBJ2-5, the V gene TRBV2; 13 nucleotides line up with TRBD2. This CDR3 has 15 amino acids. In germline, CDR1 is SNHLY, CDR2 FYNNEI. After removal of 5 bases from V and 5 bases from J, the junction contained 5 bases not matched to a gene. The CDR3 DNA sequence: TGTGCCAGCAGTTACGGACTAGCGGGGGCCGAGACCCAGTACTTC. It translates to CASSYGLAGAETQYF.

The chain links TRBV6-5 to TRBJ2-1; TRBD2 agrees at 13 bases. The length of the CDR3 is 13 residues. J gave up 14 bases and V 6 bases, and 7 bases lay outside the gene matches. Germline CDR1 reads MNHEY; CDR2 reads SVGAGI. The chain's CDR3 is CASRNPGTSGEFF. CDR3 bases: TGTGCCAGCAGAAACCCCGGGACTAGCGGGGAGTTCTTC.

The chain has TRBV6-5 and TRBJ1-3; the match to TRBD1 covers 10 bases. The germline CDR1 and CDR2 sequences are MNHEY and SVGAGI. V shed 7 bases, J shed 4 bases, and the junction held 7 bases outside the gene matches. The CDR3 length is 15 residues. The CDR3 sequence: CASTRQGAPGNTIYF. The CDR3 DNA reads as TGTGCCAGCACACGACAGGGGGCACCGGGAAACACCATATATTTT.

This clone has more than one count but fewer than ten. The chain joins TRBV5-1 to TRBJ1-1, with D uncertain. The V end was cut by 1 base, the J end by 7 bases, with 11 bases between. The CDR3 spans 13 residues. The germline V gene has CDR1 SGHRS and CDR2 YFSETQ. The CDR3 DNA sequence: TGCGCCAGCAGCTTGTCACAGCAAAGTGAAGCTTTCTTT. This sequence encodes CASSLSQQSEAFF.

The V gene is TRBV6-6, the J gene TRBJ2-5, with a weak D call TRBD1 (6 bases). V dropped 0 bases and J dropped 3 bases, with 8 bases sitting between them. The CDR3 covers 14 residues. Germline CDR1 MNHNY, CDR2 SVGAGI (reference sequence). DNA for the CDR3: TGTGCCAGCAGTTACTCGTCAGGGGAAGAGACCCAGTACTTC. It translates to CASSYSSGEETQYF.

V is TRBV9 and J is TRBJ2-7; weak D call: TRBD2 (5 bases). Germline CDR1 and CDR2: SGDLS and YYNGEE. V was shortened by 1 base and J by 7 bases, with 21 bases between the two germline ends. CDR3 size: 16 residues. The CDR3 region has the DNA TGTGCCAGCAGCGTAAGGTCGGGGAACCCTAAGGAGGAGCAGTACTTC. This translates into CASSVRSGNPKEEQYF. Full variable domain (rest looked up from reference TRBV9 and TRBJ2-7): DSGVTQTPKHLITATGQRVTLRCSPRSGDLSVYWYQQSLDQGLQFLIQYYNGEERAKGNILERFSAQQFPDLHSELNLSSLELGDSALYFCASSVRSGNPKEEQYFGPGTRLTVT.

The rearrangement links TRBV11-2 to TRBJ2-3, with 14 bases aligning to TRBD2. After removal of 6 bases from V and 5 bases from J, the junction contained 4 bases not matched to a gene. CDR1 and CDR2 from the germline V gene are SGHAT and FQNNGV. The CDR3 has 15 residues. The CDR3 sequence: CASSEGTSGGDTQYF. CDR3 sequence (DNA): TGTGCCAGCAGTGAGGGGACTAGCGGGGGAGATACGCAGTATTTT.

The CDR3 DNA sequence: TGTGCCAGCAGCTTGAGCAGGGCAGGGGCGCGGGAGACCCAGTACTTC. Its protein is CASSLSRAGARETQYF. The chain joins TRBV5-4 to TRBJ2-5; TRBD1 might be the D (6 bases). CDR3 size: 16 residues. With 1 base removed from V and 5 bases from J, the gap between germline ends came to 18 bases. Germline values: CDR1 SGHNT, CDR2 YYREEE (reference sequence).

The J gene is TRBJ2-2, the V gene TRBV5-5, with D perhaps matching TRBD2 (7 bases). V was cut by 3 bases and J by 3 bases, with 15 bases left in between. Germline CDR1 and CDR2: SGHKS and YYEKEE (reference sequence). The CDR3 sequence is 16 residues long. DNA of the CDR3: TGTGCCAGCAGCTCAGAGGGGGGGACCTACACCGGGGAGCTGTTTTTT. This translates into CASSSEGGTYTGELFF.

This clone was seen just once. In the same sample, other DNA sequences code for this CDR3. The chain uses TRBV5-1 and TRBJ1-5; D may be TRBD1 (6 bases). Germline V gene sequence: CDR1 SGHRS, CDR2 YFSETQ. The CDR3 runs to 14 residues. Trimming cost V 0 bases and J 3 bases, with 7 bases left between them. The DNA of the CDR3 is TGCGCCAGCAGCTTGGGGACAGCCAATCAGCCCCAGCATTTT. The encoded protein is CASSLGTANQPQHF.

The chain links TRBV5-1 to TRBJ1-1; possible D gene TRBD1, 5 bases. This CDR3 region has 15 residues. Germline V lookup: CDR1 SGHRS, CDR2 YFSETQ. V dropped 4 bases and J dropped 4 bases, with 17 bases sitting between them. For the CDR3, the DNA is TGCGCCAGCAGCCTGGATATGGGGGGGTCCACTGAAGCTTTCTTT. Translation: CASSLDMGGSTEAFF.

This clone was recorded a few times. The gene calls are TRBV5-1 and TRBJ1-2; D gene ambiguous. V lost 4 bases and J lost 4, with 8 bases in between. CDR3 length: 12 residues. Germline loops: CDR1 SGHRS, CDR2 YFSETQ. The CDR3 region has the DNA TGCGCCAGCAGCGCGGAGGGCTATGGCTACACCTTC. This encodes CASSAEGYGYTF.

This clone was detected only once. CDR3 DNA: TGTGCCAGCAGCTTCGTTACAGACCCATACAATGAGCAGTTCTTC. Its protein product is CASSFVTDPYNEQFF. The chain couples TRBV7-8 to TRBJ2-1; D unclear. V was shortened by 3 bases and J by 4 bases, with 13 bases between the two germline ends. Germline V gene data show CDR1 as SGHVS and CDR2 as FQNEAQ. This CDR3 is 15 amino acids long.

This chain uses TRBV7-9 with TRBJ2-1; D not certain. Germline-derived CDR1 and CDR2 are SEHNR and FQNEAQ (reference sequence). V dropped 5 bases and J dropped 0 bases, with 11 bases sitting between them. The CDR3 is 15 residues long. CDR3 sequence reads: CASSPNPSSYNEQFF. The CDR3 nucleotides read TGTGCCAGCAGCCCGAACCCTAGCTCCTACAATGAGCAGTTCTTC.